This T cell receptor (beta chain) came from a study of OX40 agonist ivuxolimab in advanced cancers. Describing the broader study: Ivuxolimab was an agonistic, fully human IgG2 monoclonal antibody directed against OX40 (CD134), a costimulatory receptor. Intravenous ivuxolimab was administered to patients every 2 weeks at six dose levels: 0.01, 0.1, 0.3, 1.5, 3 and 10 mg/kg. Among the approximately 50 dose-escalation patients, 19 had hepatocellular carcinoma, approximately 15 melanoma, 9 renal cell carcinoma and 9 head and neck cancer. A male proportion of around 83% and a mean age of around 60 years, ranging from about 23 to 90, were recorded for the dose-escalation cohort. Prior anti-PD-1, anti-PD-L1 or anti-CTLA-4 therapy was permitted, and checkpoint inhibitors had been received by roughly two fifths of dose-escalation patients. Partial responses occurred in three dose-escalation patients: two with cutaneous melanoma and one with hepatocellular carcinoma. Peripheral TCRbeta sequencing was intended to test whether TCR sequence diversity was altered and clonal T-cell expansion was caused by ivuxolimab. The paper covers the monotherapy dose-escalation part of the phase I ivuxolimab trial, which included N of about 50 patients.

Study-level results and caveats: Antigen specificity was not determined for the clonally expanded peripheral T cells. In partial responders in the 0.1-3.0 mg/kg groups, normalized peripheral clonal expansion was found to be among the lowest, especially among CD8+ T cells. After ivuxolimab, expanded clones were on average more numerous among CD8+ T cells than among CD4+ T cells. Low levels of normalized T-cell clonal expansion were also seen in some patients who did not respond. At doses of 0.1 to 3.0 mg/kg, clonal expansion of both CD4+ and CD8+ blood T cells was observed from baseline to week 6.

This clone occurred once. The specificity of this receptor is unknown. No clone much larger than this one lies a single base away; base qualities are absent. Patients with autoimmune disease history or receiving systemic immunosuppression were excluded from the trial. Peripheral blood for TCR sequencing was collected from all dose cohorts at baseline, on cycle 4 day 1, and on cycle 7 day 1. The samples were drawn from a first-in-human, open-label, multicenter phase I dose-escalation trial of ivuxolimab. The trial enrolled adults with locally advanced or metastatic head and neck squamous cell, hepatocellular, melanoma or renal cell carcinoma. Before TCR sequencing, CD4+ T cells and CD8+ T cells from peripheral blood were sorted into separate populations. Genomic DNA was extracted from sorted cells for sequencing of the TCRbeta CDR3 region. The immunoSEQ Assay was used to sequence the TCRbeta CDR3 regions. TCRdb obtained this table from immuneACCESS and retained in-frame rearrangements with V and J assigned. These tables miss some clones; where compared with another copy, unresolved V genes account for less than half of the shortfall, and the remainder is unexplained. In all, the sample holds approximately 54,000 clones, and around 93% of those were seen once. The ten largest account for roughly 9.4% of the sample.

Including the terminal cysteine and phenylalanine, the CDR3 comprises 16 residues. Only CDR3 DNA remains: 48 bases, in frame from the first base. Germline trimming amounts to 2 bases on V and 1 base on J, with 6 as the count of junction bases outside the gene matches. Looking up the germline V gene yields CDR1 MNHNS and CDR2 SASEGT. The receptor was derived from an adult with an advanced solid tumor such as melanoma, head and neck, liver or kidney cancer. The sequencing here drew on CD4+ or CD8+ T cells sorted from blood, taken in a trial of the OX40 agonist ivuxolimab. The receptor chain draws on TRBV6-1 and TRBJ2-5, and 8 junctional nucleotides match TRBD2. The DNA sequence is as follows: TGTGCCAGCAGTGAAATGGCGGGGGGTCCCCAAGAGACCCAGTACTTC. It encodes CASSEMAGGPQETQYF.